These 21 T cell receptor beta chains were all obtained from the same sample, sequenced in a study of cytomegalovirus exposure and HLA in healthy donors. The primer mix had 60 Vbeta and 13 Jbeta primers. Method: immunoSEQ multiplex PCR; TCRdb's copy keeps in-frame clones and lacks some. The sample comprises under 150,000 clones, around 80% of which are singletons, and approximately 1.7% rests with the top ten. The sequenced sample was PBMCs. The source is a woman aged 45 to 65 in good health and CMV-seronegative.

The chain employs TRBV5-1 and TRBJ2-7; D unclear. The J call is in doubt because the DNA end fits TRBJ2-1 better. This CDR3 contains 15 residues. Germline V gene lookup returns CDR1 SGHRS and CDR2 YFSETQ. The CDR3 region is CASSFTAQPPNEQFF. The CDR3 nucleotides are TGCGCCAGCAGCTTTACAGCCCAACCCCCCAATGAGCAGTTCTTC.

Regarding this clone: One end of the junction does not line up with germline, which may come from a read error. The chain couples TRBV28 to TRBJ1-2; TRBD1 agrees at 7 bases. Looked up from germline, CDR1 is MDHEN and CDR2 is SYDVKM. This CDR3 has 12 amino acids. The chain's CDR3 is CASSLRQGGYPF. Written as DNA, the CDR3 is TGTGCCAGCAGTTTACGGCAGGGGGGCTACCCCTTC.

Only one count was recorded for this clone. The rearrangement uses TRBV7-3 and TRBJ2-1; 7 bases map to TRBD2. V shed 5 bases, J shed 0 bases, and the junction held 4 bases outside the gene matches. Looked up from germline, CDR1 is SGHTA and CDR2 is FQGTGA. This CDR3 has 15 amino acids. In DNA, the CDR3 is TGTGCCAGCAGCGTCGGGGGGAGCTCCTACAATGAGCAGTTCTTC. It yields the protein CASSVGGSSYNEQFF.

The V and J genes are TRBV6-1 and TRBJ2-3; the D is unclear. Germline-derived CDR1 and CDR2 are MNHNS and SASEGT. The CDR3 covers 14 residues. Trimming cost V 8 bases and J 2 bases, with 14 bases left between them. The CDR3 DNA follows: TGTGCCAGCTCCCCTACTCCACTCACAGATACGCAGTATTTT. This translates into CASSPTPLTDTQYF.

The chain combines TRBV21-1 with TRBJ1-5. TRBV21-1 is labeled a pseudogene. This CDR3 is 16 amino acids long. The CDR3 DNA sequence: TGTGCCAGCAGCAAGGGGAGGCAGAACGGTGGTCAGCCCCAGCATTTT. It encodes CASSKGRQNGGQPQHF.

This chain links TRBV20-1 with TRBJ2-3, with unresolved D. CDR1 is DFQATT, CDR2 SNEGSKA, per germline (reference sequence). This CDR3 comprises 10 residues. Trimming stripped 4 bases from V and 6 bases from J, with 5 bases between. CDR3 sequence reads: CSATLDTQYF. The CDR3 DNA sequence: TGCAGTGCTACTTTGGATACGCAGTATTTT.

The rearrangement uses TRBV19 and TRBJ1-5; D is ambiguous. This CDR3 is 15 amino acids long. Trimming cost V 3 bases and J 1 base, with 10 bases left between them. Germline V CDR1 and CDR2: LNHDA, SQIVND (reference sequence). The CDR3 bases are TGTGCCAGTAGTATCAGGTCCGAGAGCAATCAGCCCCAGCATTTT. Translating gives CASSIRSESNQPQHF.

V gene TRBV9 combines with J gene TRBJ1-1; 8 bases align to TRBD1. The CDR3 length is 15 residues. Trimming removed 4 bases from V and 3 bases from J; junction bases left unmatched: 8. Germline CDR1 is SGDLS and CDR2 is YYNGEE. The DNA of the CDR3 is TGTGCCAGCAGCCCCACAGGGGGATTTTACACTGAAGCTTTCTTT. Amino acids: CASSPTGGFYTEAFF.

The V gene is TRBV5-4, the J gene TRBJ2-7; 7 bases are a match to TRBD2. This CDR3 comprises 14 residues. Germline V gene data show CDR1 as SGHNT and CDR2 as YYREEE (reference sequence). With V trimmed by 0 bases and J by 6 bases, 6 bases remained unmatched. CDR3 loop: CASSLVAGVGEQYF. The CDR3 DNA sequence: TGTGCCAGCAGCTTGGTGGCGGGAGTTGGCGAGCAGTACTTC.

The V call is TRBV18, the J call TRBJ1-4, with 8 bases identical to TRBD1. CDR1 is KGHSH and CDR2 is LQKENI in the germline V gene. The trim removed 6 bases at V and 8 bases at J, leaving 11 bases unmatched. The CDR3 contains 15 residues. Here the CDR3 reads CASSPRTGIGEKLFF. The DNA of the CDR3 is TGTGCCAGCTCTCCAAGGACAGGGATCGGCGAAAAACTGTTTTTT.

The chain employs TRBV6-1 and TRBJ1-5, with a tentative D call TRBD1 (5 bases). Germline V gene data show CDR1 as MNHNS and CDR2 as SASEGT. CDR3 length: 15 residues. Trimming shortened V by 0 bases and J by 2 bases, and 8 bases separated the two germline ends. The CDR3, as DNA: TGTGCCAGCAGTGAAGCGTTAGGGGGCAATCAGCCCCAGCATTTT. Amino acid sequence: CASSEALGGNQPQHF.

The V gene is TRBV4-2, the J gene TRBJ2-1; TRBD2 might be the D (6 bases). The V gene lost 1 base and the J gene lost 0 bases, with 10 bases spanning the gap. The CDR3 is 16 residues long. Germline-derived CDR1 and CDR2 are LGHNA and YNFKEQ. CDR3 nucleotide sequence: TGTGCCAGCAGCCAAGCGGGAGCTAGCTCCTACAATGAGCAGTTCTTC. Residues: CASSQAGASSYNEQFF.

This sequence joins TRBV28 and TRBJ2-5, with a weak D call TRBD2 (5 bases). V was trimmed by 10 bases and J by 1 base, leaving 13 bases between them. The germline gives CDR1 MDHEN, CDR2 SYDVKM. The CDR3 runs to 13 residues. The CDR3: CATRGQPQETQYF. CDR3 DNA: TGTGCCACGCGCGGGCAGCCCCAAGAGACCCAGTACTTC.

To note about this clone: The junction and the germline gene differ at one end; a read error may be behind it. The V and J genes are TRBV4-2 and TRBJ2-2; D is unclear. This CDR3 comprises 14 residues. Germline V CDR1 and CDR2: LGHNA, YNFKEQ. CDR3: CASSQEERVGELFF. CDR3 DNA sequence: TGTGCCAGCAGTCAAGAAGAACGGGTCGGGGAGCTGTTTTTT.

The J gene is TRBJ1-5, the V gene TRBV25-1; perhaps TRBD1 as D (6 bases). This CDR3 region has 15 residues. Trimming took 5 bases from V and 3 from J, leaving 14 bases between them. The germline V gene encodes CDR1 MGHDK and CDR2 SYGVNS. CDR3 coding DNA: TGTGCCAGCAGTCCTCGGGACACGGTCAATCAGCCCCAGCATTTT. It codes for CASSPRDTVNQPQHF.

This clone showed up just a few times. The chain uses TRBV5-4 and TRBJ1-5; no firm D call. Germline V lookup: CDR1 SGHNT, CDR2 YYREEE (reference sequence). Trimming pared 4 bases from V and 0 bases from J, leaving 11 bases between. This CDR3 comprises 15 residues. The chain's CDR3 is CASSLDPYSNQPQHF. CDR3 DNA sequence: TGTGCCAGCAGCCTAGATCCCTATAGCAATCAGCCCCAGCATTTT.

This clone came up once. The chain uses TRBV12-5 and TRBJ2-7; D might be TRBD1 (5 bases). CDR1 is LGHNT, CDR2 FRNRAP, per germline. This CDR3 spans 13 amino acids. In DNA form, the CDR3 reads TGTGCCCCAGCCTCTCCAGGGCGGTACGAGCAGTACGTC. As protein: CAPASPGRYEQYV.

This clone has more than one count but fewer than ten. The sample holds other DNA sequences that translate to the same CDR3. The genes are TRBV5-6 and TRBJ1-1; 7 nucleotides agree with TRBD1. After removal of 2 bases from V and 5 bases from J, the junction contained 6 bases not matched to a gene. Germline CDR1 and CDR2: SGHDT and YYEEEE. The CDR3 has 14 residues. The CDR3 DNA reads TGTGCCAGCAGCTTAGCGAACAGGGGAACTGAAGCTTTCTTT. Its protein product is CASSLANRGTEAFF.

This clone was detected once. The V and J genes are TRBV15 and TRBJ1-1; D is undetermined. Germline loops: CDR1 LNHNV, CDR2 YYDKDF (reference sequence). This CDR3 has 13 amino acids. V was trimmed by 0 bases and J by 3 bases, leaving 5 bases between them. CDR3 DNA sequence: TGTGCCACCAGCAGAGACGTTCACACTGAAGCTTTCTTT. It specifies CATSRDVHTEAFF. Using reference TRBV15 and TRBJ1-1 for the parts outside the CDR3, the full variable domain is DAMVIQNPRYQVTQFGKPVTLSCSQTLNHNVMYWYQQKSSQAPKLLFHYYDKDFNNEADTPDNFQSRRPNTSFCFLDIRSPGLGDTAMYLCATSRDVHTEAFFGQGTRLTVV.

Here the CDR3 reads CASSRTGGNSYEQYV. In DNA, the CDR3 is TGCGCCAGCAGTCGGACAGGGGGGAACTCCTACGAGCAGTACGTC. The chain couples TRBV10-2 to TRBJ2-7; the match to TRBD1 covers 10 bases. J was trimmed by 0 bases and V by 5 bases; bases with no gene match: 4. Germline V CDR1 and CDR2: WSHSY, SAAADI. The CDR3 contains 15 residues.

There are a few counts of this clone. The chain carries TRBV15 and TRBJ2-5; 7 bases agree with TRBD1. This CDR3 region has 15 residues. The germline V gene encodes CDR1 LNHNV and CDR2 YYDKDF (reference sequence). V shed 4 bases, J shed 1 base, and the junction held 6 bases outside the gene matches. The CDR3 coding sequence is TGTGCCACCAGCACGGATTACAGGGGCCAAGAGACCCAGTACTTC. Translation gives CATSTDYRGQETQYF.